Listed below are T cell receptor beta chains from one sample, sequenced in a study of OX40 agonist ivuxolimab in advanced cancers. Sequencing used immunoSEQ multiplex PCR; TCRdb keeps in-frame clones, though not all of them. This table holds roughly 90,000 clones, approximately 91% found once. This sample comprised CD4+ or CD8+ T cells sorted from blood, obtained in a trial of the OX40 agonist ivuxolimab. The receptors were gathered from an adult with an advanced solid tumor such as melanoma, head and neck, liver or kidney cancer. Both conserved end residues are part of each CDR3. Fields, in order: V gene, clone size, J gene, D gene, CDR3 DNA, CDR3 protein. The D gene is left open where the match is weak. Part of the rows lack a size; the others show once, few, many or a class for expanded clones.

TRBV7-7	NA	TRBJ2-5	TRBD2	TGTGCCAGCAGCCCTACTAGCGGGAGGGAGACCCAGTACTTC	CASSPTSGRETQYF
TRBV14	NA	TRBJ1-2	NA	TGTGCCAGCAGCCGCAACCAACCCCGGGGACTAGCTAACTATGGCTACACCTTC	CASSRNQPRGLANYGYTF
TRBV5-1	few	TRBJ1-3	NA	TGCGCCAGCAGCCGGGGGGAGACCTCTGGAAACACCATATATTTT	CASSRGETSGNTIYF
TRBV5-6	NA	TRBJ2-7	NA	TGTGCCAGCAGCTTTAGAATCAAGACCCGCGGGTACGAGCAGTACTTC	CASSFRIKTRGYEQYF
TRBV18	once	TRBJ2-7	NA	TGTGCCAGCTCACCACCGAGGGACTCCTACGAGCAGTACTTC	CASSPPRDSYEQYF
TRBV19	NA	TRBJ2-1	TRBD2	TGTGCCAGTAGTGCCCGACTAGCGGGAGAGTCCTACAATGAGCAGTTCTTC	CASSARLAGESYNEQFF
TRBV7-9	NA	TRBJ2-5	TRBD1	TGTGCCAGCAGAGGACAGGGGGCGATTGAGACCCAGTACTTC	CASRGQGAIETQYF
TRBV9	NA	TRBJ2-2	NA	TGTGCCAGCAGCTTTATCACAACCGGGGAGCTGTTTTTT	CASSFITTGELFF
TRBV6-1	NA	TRBJ2-2	NA	TGTGCCAGCGGTTCGCAGGTGGCCGGGGAGCTGTTTTTT	CASGSQVAGELFF
TRBV27	NA	TRBJ2-1	NA	TGTGCCAGCAGTCCCTTTAGCGTCTACAATGAGCAGTTCTTC	CASSPFSVYNEQFF
TRBV2	NA	TRBJ1-6	NA	TGTGCCACCTCTCGGGACCAGGGATCACCCCTCCACTTT	CATSRDQGSPLHF